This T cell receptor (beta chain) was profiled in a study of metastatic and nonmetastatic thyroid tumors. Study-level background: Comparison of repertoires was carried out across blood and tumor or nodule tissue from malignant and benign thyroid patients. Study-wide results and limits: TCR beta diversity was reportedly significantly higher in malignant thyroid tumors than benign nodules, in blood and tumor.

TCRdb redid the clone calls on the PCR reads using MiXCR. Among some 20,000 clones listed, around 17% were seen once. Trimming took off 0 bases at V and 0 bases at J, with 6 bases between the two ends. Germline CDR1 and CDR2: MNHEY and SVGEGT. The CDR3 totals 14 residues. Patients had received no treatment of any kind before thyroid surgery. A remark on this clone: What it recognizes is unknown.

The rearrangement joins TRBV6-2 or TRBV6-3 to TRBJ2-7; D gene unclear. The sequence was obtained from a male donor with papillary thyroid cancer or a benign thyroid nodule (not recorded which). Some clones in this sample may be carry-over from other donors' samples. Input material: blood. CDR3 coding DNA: TGTGCCAGCAGTTACTCCCAGAGCTCCTACGAGCAGTACTTC. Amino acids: CASSYSQSSYEQYF.